The clone carrying this T cell receptor beta chain occurred many times. The antigen is unknown. With 5 bases removed from V and 3 bases from J, the gap between germline ends came to 11 bases. Germline V gene sequence: CDR1 DFQATT, CDR2 SNEGSKA (reference sequence). The CDR3 consists of 13 residues. These data come from a study of CD8 T cells in ankylosing spondylitis. Study results and caveats: In the blood and synovial fluid of reactive arthritis, some motif variants had been previously reported. As reported, disease-linked clones showed significant enrichment in matched ankylosing spondylitis synovial fluid.

MiXCR was run by TCRdb on the 5' RACE reads, yielding one entry per CDR3 protein. The data show about 230,000 distinct CDR3 sequences, 7% to 10% seen once. The receptor was derived from a female donor with ankylosing spondylitis or in good health (not recorded which). The J gene is TRBJ1-5, the V gene TRBV20-1; a possible D gene is TRBD1 (6 bases). Sequencing was done on a sample of blood, either unsorted or a sorted T cell fraction (not recorded which). The CDR3 spells CSAFTGPNQPQHF. The CDR3 nucleotides read TGCAGTGCTTTCACAGGGCCCAATCAGCCCCAGCATTTT.